One and the same sample provided the 7 T cell receptor beta chains below, sequenced in a study of Graves' ophthalmopathy and Graves' hyperthyroidism. Amplified TCR beta CDR3 regions were obtained using RNA transcripts as template. An opening RT-PCR round employed HTBI primers and preceded a second-round multiplex PCR. In TCRdb, the multiplex PCR reads were re-called with MiXCR into one record per CDR3 protein. The sample holds 900,000 to 1,200,000 distinct CDR3 sequences, about 38% seen once. Sequenced input: peripheral blood or thyroid tissue (not recorded which). The receptors originated from an adult man with Graves' hyperthyroidism.

This clonotype has at least ten counts. The chain carries TRBV5-1 and TRBJ1-2, with TRBD1 matching 10 bases. The CDR3 covers 14 residues. Germline CDR1 reads SGHRS; CDR2 reads YFSETQ. Trimming took 4 bases from V and 6 from J; bases not matched to a gene: 6. DNA for the CDR3: TGCGCCAGCAGCATGGGACAGGGGAGCCATGGCTACACCTTC. Translation gives CASSMGQGSHGYTF.

J is TRBJ1-1 and V is TRBV29-1, with D possibly being TRBD1 (5 bases). The length of the CDR3 is 13 residues. Per germline, CDR1 SQVTM and CDR2 ANQGSEA. The ends were cut back, 4 bases at V and 6 bases at J, with 15 bases in the middle. DNA of the CDR3: TGCAGCGTTGTCGGGGGGATCCTTGCTGAAGCTTTCTTT. This encodes CSVVGGILAEAFF.

This clonotype was picked up many times. The chain combines TRBV20-1 with TRBJ1-1, with D uncertain. This CDR3 spans 13 amino acids. From germline, CDR1 is DFQATT and CDR2 SNEGSKA (reference sequence). V was trimmed by 6 bases and J by 3 bases, leaving 14 bases between them. CDR3 in amino acids: CSARIGFDTEAFF. In nucleotides, the CDR3 is TGCAGTGCCAGAATAGGTTTTGACACTGAAGCTTTCTTT.

The chain links TRBV7-9 to TRBJ1-5; D perhaps matches TRBD1 (6 bases). The CDR3 is made up of 16 amino acids. The V end was cut by 1 base, the J end by 6 bases, with 16 bases between. The germline V gene encodes CDR1 SEHNR and CDR2 FQNEAQ (reference sequence). The CDR3 region is CASSLEVGGGFQPQHF. The CDR3 DNA follows: TGTGCCAGCAGCTTAGAAGTAGGGGGAGGATTTCAGCCCCAGCATTTT.

The V and J genes are TRBV12-3 or TRBV12-4 and TRBJ2-2; weak D call: TRBD2 (5 bases). This CDR3 contains 14 residues. V lost 6 bases, J lost 3 bases, and 11 bases lay in between. CDR3 in amino acids: CASSVEGYTGELFF. The CDR3 nucleotides read TGTGCCAGCAGCGTAGAGGGTTACACCGGGGAGCTGTTTTTT.

The CDR3 loop reads CSARDQSQGAFSYEQYF. The DNA for the CDR3 is TGCAGTGCTAGAGATCAGTCTCAGGGGGCGTTTAGCTACGAGCAGTACTTC. The V and J genes are TRBV20-1 and TRBJ2-7, with 8 bases identical to TRBD1. The junction had 13 bases not matched to a gene; V was cut back by 0 bases and J by 3 bases. This CDR3 has 17 amino acids. Germline V CDR1 and CDR2: DFQATT, SNEGSKA (reference sequence).

To note about this clonotype: A much larger clonotype is one base distant, so this may be a read error. The rearrangement joins TRBV5-6 to TRBJ2-5; D might be TRBD1 or TRBD2, each matching 6 bases. This CDR3 has 15 residues. Looked up from germline, CDR1 is SGHDT and CDR2 is YYEEEE. V was trimmed by 3 bases and J by 2 bases, leaving 14 bases between them. CDR3 region: CASSSAGQPQETQYF. In nucleotides, the CDR3 is TGTGCCAGCAGCTCGGCGGGACAACCGCAAGAGACCCAGTACTTC.